This TCR beta chain was identified in a study of PD-L1 blockade in urothelial cancer. Background on the study: Dosed intravenously at 1,200 mg every 3 weeks, atezolizumab was initiated by patients at some point between 2012 and 2014. The median T cell count in blood samples was 141,255.

Time point denoted: peripheral blood 6 weeks after treatment start. Synthetic TCR analog templates were spiked into each PCR. Sequencing used immunoSEQ multiplex PCR; TCRdb keeps in-frame clones, though not all of them. The table shows 35,000 to 50,000 clones, with 83% occurring only once. Germline V gene data show CDR1 as MDHEN and CDR2 as SYDVKM. V was shortened by 6 bases and J by 0 bases, with 12 bases between the two germline ends. This CDR3 is built from 16 residues. The sequence was obtained from a man in his sixties with urothelial cancer. The V gene is TRBV28, the J gene TRBJ1-6; D gene unclear. Source: PBMCs, taken around atezolizumab (anti-PD-L1) treatment. The chain's CDR3 is CASRRVTGSYNSPLHF. CDR3 coding DNA: TGTGCCAGCAGAAGAGTGACGGGCTCCTATAATTCACCCCTCCACTTT.